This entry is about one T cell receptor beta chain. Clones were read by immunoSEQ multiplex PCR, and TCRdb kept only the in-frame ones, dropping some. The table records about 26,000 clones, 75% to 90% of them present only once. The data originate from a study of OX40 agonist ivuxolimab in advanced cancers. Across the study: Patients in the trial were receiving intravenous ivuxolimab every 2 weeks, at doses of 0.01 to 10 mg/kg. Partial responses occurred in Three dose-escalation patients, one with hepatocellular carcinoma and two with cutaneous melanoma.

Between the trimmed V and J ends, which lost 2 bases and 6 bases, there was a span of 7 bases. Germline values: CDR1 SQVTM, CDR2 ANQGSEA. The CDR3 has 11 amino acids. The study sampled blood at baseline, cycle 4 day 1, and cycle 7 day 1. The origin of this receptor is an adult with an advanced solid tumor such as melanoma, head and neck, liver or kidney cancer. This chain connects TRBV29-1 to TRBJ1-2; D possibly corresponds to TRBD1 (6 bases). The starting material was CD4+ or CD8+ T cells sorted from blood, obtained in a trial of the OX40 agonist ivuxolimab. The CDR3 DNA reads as TGCAGCGTTGAACAGGGGAATGGCTACACCTTC. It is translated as CSVEQGNGYTF.